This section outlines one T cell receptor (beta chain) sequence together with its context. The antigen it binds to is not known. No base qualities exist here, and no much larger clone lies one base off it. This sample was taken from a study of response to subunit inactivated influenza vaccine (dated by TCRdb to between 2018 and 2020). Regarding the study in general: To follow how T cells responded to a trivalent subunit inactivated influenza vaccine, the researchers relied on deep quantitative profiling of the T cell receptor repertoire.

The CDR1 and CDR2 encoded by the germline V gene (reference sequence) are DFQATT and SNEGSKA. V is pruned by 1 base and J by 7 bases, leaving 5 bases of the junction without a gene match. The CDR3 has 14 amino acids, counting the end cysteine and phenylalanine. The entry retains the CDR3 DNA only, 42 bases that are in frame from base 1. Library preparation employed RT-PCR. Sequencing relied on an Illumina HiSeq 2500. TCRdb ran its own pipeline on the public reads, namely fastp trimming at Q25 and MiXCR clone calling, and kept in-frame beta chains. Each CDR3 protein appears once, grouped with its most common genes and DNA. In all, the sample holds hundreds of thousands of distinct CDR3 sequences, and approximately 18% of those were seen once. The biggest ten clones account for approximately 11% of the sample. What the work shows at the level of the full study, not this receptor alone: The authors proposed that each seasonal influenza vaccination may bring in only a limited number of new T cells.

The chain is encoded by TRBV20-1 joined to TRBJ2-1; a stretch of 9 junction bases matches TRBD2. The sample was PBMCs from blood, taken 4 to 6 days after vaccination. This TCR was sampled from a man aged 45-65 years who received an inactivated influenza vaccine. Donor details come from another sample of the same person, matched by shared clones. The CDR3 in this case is CSARGGRAGNEQFF. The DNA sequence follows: TGCAGTGCTAGAGGCGGGAGGGCCGGGAATGAGCAGTTCTTC.